Sequencing of this T cell receptor (beta chain) was carried out in a study of regulatory dendritic cells for organ transplantation. The germline V and J ends were trimmed by 3 bases and 4 bases, with 9 bases remaining between them. The germline gives CDR1 LNHDA, CDR2 SQIVND (reference sequence). The CDR3 consists of 13 residues. In its sample, this clone was seen a few times. This table comes from immunoSEQ multiplex PCR, and its TCRdb copy is limited to in-frame clones, with some not included. Altogether some 35,000 clones are present, approximately 90% being singletons, with the ten largest covering approximately 0.12%. FACS sorted CD4+ or CD8+ T cells into CD45RA+ naive and CD45RO+ memory.

V and J are TRBV19 and TRBJ1-1; D is unclear. Sequenced material: naive CD8+ T cells from blood. Subset denoted: CD45RA+ naive T cells. This sequence originates from a human donor in good health. CDR3 in amino acids: CASSMWGPTEAFF. CDR3 bases: TGTGCCAGTAGTATGTGGGGTCCCACTGAAGCTTTCTTT.